The clone carrying this T cell receptor beta chain occurred a few times. Its antigen is unidentified. This entry belongs to a study of response to subunit inactivated influenza vaccine. TCRdb re-analysed the RT-PCR reads in MiXCR, keeping a single row per CDR3 protein. The sample has 500,000 to 600,000 distinct CDR3 sequences; 12% are singletons. General observations from the study: It was the authors' suggestion that each seasonal influenza vaccination recruits few new T cells.

V lost 2 bases, J lost 0 bases, and 5 bases lay in between. From germline, CDR1 is SQVTM and CDR2 ANQGSEA. The CDR3 contains 13 residues. The sequence was obtained from a man aged 50 or older who received an inactivated influenza vaccine. The rearrangement uses TRBV29-1 and TRBJ1-5; D not certain. The sequencing used PBMCs from blood, collected on the day of vaccination. The CDR3 is CSVEWDSNQPQHF. The CDR3 DNA reads as TGCAGCGTTGAATGGGATAGCAATCAGCCCCAGCATTTT.